The clone carrying this T cell receptor beta chain was detected only a few times. This CDR3 is built from 11 residues. V shed 2 bases and J shed 4 bases, with 3 bases lying between them. The germline V gene has CDR1 MNHEY and CDR2 SMNVEV (reference sequence). Profiled with immunoSEQ multiplex PCR; TCRdb holds only in-frame clones, not every one. The data hold about 1,900 clones, with about 94% observed a single time. This specimen comes from a study of blood T cell dynamics during melanoma immunotherapy. As for the study in general: Patients with metastatic melanoma got pembrolizumab or nivolumab-ipilimumab as first-line care.

Specified time point: week 3, after first cycle of checkpoint inhibitor. Disease control meant complete response, partial response or stable disease at 12 weeks. Prior systemic cancer therapy, immunosuppressant use and other active malignancies excluded patients. The chain is built from TRBV27 and TRBJ2-7, with D hard to call. The sample in question was effector memory CD8+ T cells from blood, obtained from a patient treated with checkpoint blockade. The TCR sequence derives from a human donor with melanoma. The CDR3 DNA sequence: TGTGCCAGCAGTTTAGGGTACGAGCAGTACTTC. Translation: CASSLGYEQYF.